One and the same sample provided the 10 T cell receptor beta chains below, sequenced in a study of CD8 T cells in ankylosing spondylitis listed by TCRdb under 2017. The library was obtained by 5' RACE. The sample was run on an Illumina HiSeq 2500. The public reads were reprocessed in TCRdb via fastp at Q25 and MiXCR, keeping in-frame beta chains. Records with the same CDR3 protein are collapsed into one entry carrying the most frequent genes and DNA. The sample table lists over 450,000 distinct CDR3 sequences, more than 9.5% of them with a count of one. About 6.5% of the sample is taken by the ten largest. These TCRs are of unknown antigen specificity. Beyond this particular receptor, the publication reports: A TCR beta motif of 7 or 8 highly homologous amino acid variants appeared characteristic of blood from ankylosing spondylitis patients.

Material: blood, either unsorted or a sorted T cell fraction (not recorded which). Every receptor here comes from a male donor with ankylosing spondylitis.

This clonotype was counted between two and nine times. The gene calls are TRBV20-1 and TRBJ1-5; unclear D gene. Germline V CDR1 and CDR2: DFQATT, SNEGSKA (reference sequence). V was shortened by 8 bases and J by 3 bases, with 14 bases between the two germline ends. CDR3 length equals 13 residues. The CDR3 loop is CSTLIRNNQPQHF. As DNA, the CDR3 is TGCAGTACGTTGATACGGAACAATCAGCCCCAGCATTTT.

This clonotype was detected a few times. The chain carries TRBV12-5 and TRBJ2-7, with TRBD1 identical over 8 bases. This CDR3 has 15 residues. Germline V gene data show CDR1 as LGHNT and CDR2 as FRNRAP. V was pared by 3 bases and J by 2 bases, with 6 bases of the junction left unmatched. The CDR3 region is CASGFRAGGAYEQYV. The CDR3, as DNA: TGTGCTAGTGGTTTCAGGGCAGGGGGCGCCTACGAGCAGTACGTC.

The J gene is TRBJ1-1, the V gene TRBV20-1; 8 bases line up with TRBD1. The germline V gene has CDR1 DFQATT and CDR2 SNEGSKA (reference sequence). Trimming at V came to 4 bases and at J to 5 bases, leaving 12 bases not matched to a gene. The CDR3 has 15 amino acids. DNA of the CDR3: TGCAGTGCTAACCCTACCAGGACAGGGCGGACTGAAGCTTTCTTT. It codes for CSANPTRTGRTEAFF.

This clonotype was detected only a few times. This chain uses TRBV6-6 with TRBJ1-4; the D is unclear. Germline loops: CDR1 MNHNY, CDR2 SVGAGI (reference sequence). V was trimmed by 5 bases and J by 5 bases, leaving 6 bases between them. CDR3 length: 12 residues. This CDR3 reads CASSATNEKLFF. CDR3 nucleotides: TGTGCCAGCAGTGCCACGAATGAAAAACTGTTTTTT.

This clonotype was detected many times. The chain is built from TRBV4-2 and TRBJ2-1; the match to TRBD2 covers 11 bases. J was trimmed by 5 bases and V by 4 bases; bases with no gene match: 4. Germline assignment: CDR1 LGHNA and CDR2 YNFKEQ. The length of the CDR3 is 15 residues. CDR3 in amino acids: CASSPGTSGDNEQFF. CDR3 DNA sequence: TGTGCCAGCAGCCCAGGGACTAGCGGAGACAATGAGCAGTTCTTC.

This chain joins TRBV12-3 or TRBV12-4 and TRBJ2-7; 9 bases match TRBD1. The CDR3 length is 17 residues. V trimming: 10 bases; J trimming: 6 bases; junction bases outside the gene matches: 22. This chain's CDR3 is CATHHIPRQGVTSEQYV. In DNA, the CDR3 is TGTGCCACCCATCACATCCCTAGACAGGGGGTTACATCCGAGCAGTACGTC.

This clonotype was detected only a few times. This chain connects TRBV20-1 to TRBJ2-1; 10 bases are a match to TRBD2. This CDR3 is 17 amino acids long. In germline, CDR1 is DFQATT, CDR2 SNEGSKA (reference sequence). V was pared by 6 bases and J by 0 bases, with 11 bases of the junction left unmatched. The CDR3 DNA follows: TGCAGTGCCCCGCTTAGCGGGAGGCCGACCTCCTACAATGAGCAGTTCTTC. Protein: CSAPLSGRPTSYNEQFF.

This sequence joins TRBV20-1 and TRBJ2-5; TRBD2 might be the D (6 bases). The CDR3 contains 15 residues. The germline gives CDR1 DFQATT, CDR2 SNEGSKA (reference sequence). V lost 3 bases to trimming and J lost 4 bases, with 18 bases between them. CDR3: CSASTSGRKVETQYF. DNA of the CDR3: TGCAGTGCTAGTACGTCCGGGAGAAAGGTAGAGACCCAGTACTTC.

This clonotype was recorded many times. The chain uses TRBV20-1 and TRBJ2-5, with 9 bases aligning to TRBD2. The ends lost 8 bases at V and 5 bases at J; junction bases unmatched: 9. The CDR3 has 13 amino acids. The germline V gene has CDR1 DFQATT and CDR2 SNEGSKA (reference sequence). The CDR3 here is CSRLIAGVETQYF. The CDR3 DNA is TGCAGTCGTCTAATAGCGGGAGTGGAGACCCAGTACTTC.

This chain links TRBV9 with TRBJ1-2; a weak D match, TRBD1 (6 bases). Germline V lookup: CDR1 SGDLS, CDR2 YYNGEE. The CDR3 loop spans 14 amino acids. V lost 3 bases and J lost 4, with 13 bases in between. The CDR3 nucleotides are TGTGCCAGCAGCGCCCTCGGGGGCGCCTATGGCTACACCTTC. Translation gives CASSALGGAYGYTF.